The clone carrying this TCR beta chain was counted many times. This sample was taken from a study of T cells in Graves' hyperthyroidism and ophthalmopathy. CDR3 length: 12 residues. Trimming stripped 3 bases from V and 8 bases from J, with 7 bases between. In germline, CDR1 is SGHTA, CDR2 FQGNSA. Amplification yielded TCR beta CDR3 regions, with RNA transcripts as the source. In the first-round RT-PCR of the TCR CDR3, the HTBI primer set was used. One entry per CDR3 protein results from TCRdb running MiXCR on the multiplex PCR reads. Here the sample spans around 690,000 distinct CDR3 sequences, approximately 15% being singletons.

The origin of this receptor is a man aged 45-60 years with Graves' hyperthyroidism. The sample consisted of blood. The rearrangement uses TRBV7-2 and TRBJ2-2; D gene unclear. The CDR3 region is CASSLMRGELFF. CDR3 bases: TGTGCCAGCAGCTTGATGCGGGGGGAGCTGTTTTTT.